A selection of T cell receptor beta chains follows, all from one sample in a study of metastatic and nonmetastatic thyroid tumors. TCRdb re-clonotyped the PCR reads through MiXCR. The repertoire includes some 50,000 clones, around 20% of them detected once, and around 3.8% sits in the top ten. The sequencing input was blood. The receptors here all came from a male donor with papillary thyroid cancer or a benign thyroid nodule (not recorded which). Some clones in this sample may be carry-over from other donors' samples. The conserved cysteine and the conserved F or W are not part of the CDR3 here. Rows may omit the clone size; those that give it use once, few, many or a size class.

v_gene	abundance	j_gene	len	CDR3aa
TRBV28	many	TRBJ1-1	12	ASTRGRLNTEAF
TRBV7-8	many	TRBJ1-2	12	ATSYRDRVYGYT
TRBV7-8	many	TRBJ1-2	11	ASSLDRVYGYT
TRBV6-2/TRBV6-3	.	TRBJ1-1	13	ASSSRGPKATEAF
TRBV27	many	TRBJ2-1	11	ASSLNRNNEQF
TRBV19	many	TRBJ2-7	17	ASSIWGTGASGGPDEQY
TRBV7-9	many	TRBJ2-7	11	ASSARGRGEQY
TRBV20-1	many	TRBJ2-3	10	SARVSVDTQY
TRBV7-9	.	TRBJ2-3	11	ASWLAHTDTQY
TRBV15	many	TRBJ2-7	18	ATSRGRSGMGRYSYYEQY
TRBV20-1	.	TRBJ2-7	9	SASPGYEQY
TRBV11-2	many	TRBJ2-3	12	ASSRGGRTDTQY
TRBV6-1	many	TRBJ2-2	16	ASSEGAGGGANTGELF
TRBV30	.	TRBJ1-2	11	AWSRFEGFGYT
TRBV6-2/TRBV6-3	.	TRBJ2-2	12	ASSSFWDTGELF
TRBV28	few	TRBJ2-1	10	ASSSNRVEQF
TRBV18	many	TRBJ1-2	15	ASSPDLTRGQGNGYT
TRBV28	many	TRBJ2-7	12	ASSIRDIAYEQY
TRBV7-6	many	TRBJ1-1	13	ASSLDGPSGTEAF
TRBV18	.	TRBJ2-7	12	ASSPRDGLYEQY
TRBV6-1	many	TRBJ2-6	15	ASSFGLAGAGANVLT
TRBV4-1	many	TRBJ1-5	13	ASSQIGTGNQPQH
TRBV5-1	many	TRBJ1-1	12	ASSYKPVGTEAF
TRBV19	.	TRBJ2-3	12	ASSVRQGSDTQY
TRBV20-1	many	TRBJ2-1	10	SARRDRNEQF
TRBV6-1	many	TRBJ1-1	10	ASSQKAPEAF
TRBV9	few	TRBJ2-7	12	ASTVGGSSYEQY
TRBV6-1	many	TRBJ2-2	13	ASSTTGASTGELF
TRBV10-3	many	TRBJ1-2	10	ATQTGNYGYT
TRBV12-3/TRBV12-4	few	TRBJ2-1	13	ASRDRGRIYNEQF
TRBV11-2	many	TRBJ1-2	12	ASSLGPGNYGYT
TRBV19	many	TRBJ2-3	13	ASTPLGDSTDTQY
TRBV7-2	few	TRBJ2-1	13	ASSSDSLTVSEQF
TRBV6-2/TRBV6-3	few	TRBJ2-2	12	ASDPGGNTGELF
TRBV10-3	many	TRBJ2-3	13	AISPGASGTDTQY
TRBV5-1	many	TRBJ1-1	12	ASRWDSSNTEAF
TRBV12-3/TRBV12-4	.	TRBJ2-3	15	ASTPGPERALRDTQY
TRBV30	few	TRBJ1-3	11	AFWTRTGHTIY
TRBV20-1	few	TRBJ2-3	10	SAKLSTDTQY
TRBV6-1	.	TRBJ2-3	13	ARGTSGDTTDTQY
TRBV19	.	TRBJ2-7	11	ASSTAFGSEHY
TRBV7-9	.	TRBJ2-7	9	ASSVAGEQY
TRBV5-1	many	TRBJ2-2	16	ASSPTASGGASTGELF
TRBV20-1	.	TRBJ1-2	9	TLGDSFGYT
TRBV20-1	few	TRBJ1-2	12	SAGGWTGGDGYT
TRBV5-1	.	TRBJ1-6	15	ASIPSGISSYNLPLH
TRBV5-1	.	TRBJ2-2	13	ASSPRLAGTGELF
TRBV27	.	TRBJ2-7	11	ASSLLEGDEQY
TRBV11-2	many	TRBJ2-1	15	ASSFGSGKSSYNEQF
TRBV29-1	many	TRBJ2-1	11	SVEEGGYNEQF
TRBV6-1	many	TRBJ2-1	13	ASNVQAGGYNEQF
TRBV6-4	many	TRBJ2-2	12	ASSDGRDTGELF
TRBV28	few	TRBJ2-3	13	ASSPSSGGTDTQY
TRBV12-3/TRBV12-4	few	TRBJ1-2	11	ASSWGVTNGYT
TRBV5-1	.	TRBJ2-5	14	ASSSRATVSQETQY
TRBV6-6	medium-sized	TRBJ2-7	13	ASSYSLGLSYEQY
TRBV5-4	.	TRBJ2-7	13	ASSLAGLAGNEQY
TRBV2	many	TRBJ2-7	12	ASSEAGTIYEQY
TRBV28	many	TRBJ2-7	13	ASSPTGGGSYEQY
TRBV24-1	many	TRBJ2-1	14	ATSDWGTGGYNEQF